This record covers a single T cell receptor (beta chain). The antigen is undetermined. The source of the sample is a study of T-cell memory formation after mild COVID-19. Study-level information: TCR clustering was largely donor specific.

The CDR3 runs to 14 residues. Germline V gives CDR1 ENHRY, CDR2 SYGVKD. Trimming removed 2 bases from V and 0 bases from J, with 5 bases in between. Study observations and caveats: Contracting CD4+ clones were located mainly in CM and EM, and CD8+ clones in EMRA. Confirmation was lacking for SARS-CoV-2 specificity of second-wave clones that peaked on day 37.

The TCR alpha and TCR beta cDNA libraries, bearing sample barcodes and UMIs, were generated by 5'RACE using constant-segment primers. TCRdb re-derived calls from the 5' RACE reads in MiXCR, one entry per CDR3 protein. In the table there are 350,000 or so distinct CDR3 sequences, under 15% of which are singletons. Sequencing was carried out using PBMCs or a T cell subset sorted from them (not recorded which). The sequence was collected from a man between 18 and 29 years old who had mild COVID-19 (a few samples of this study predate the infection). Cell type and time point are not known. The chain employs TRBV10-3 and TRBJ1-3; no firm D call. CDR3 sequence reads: CAISERVSGNTIYF. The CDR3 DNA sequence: TGTGCCATCAGTGAGCGAGTCTCTGGAAACACCATATATTTT.